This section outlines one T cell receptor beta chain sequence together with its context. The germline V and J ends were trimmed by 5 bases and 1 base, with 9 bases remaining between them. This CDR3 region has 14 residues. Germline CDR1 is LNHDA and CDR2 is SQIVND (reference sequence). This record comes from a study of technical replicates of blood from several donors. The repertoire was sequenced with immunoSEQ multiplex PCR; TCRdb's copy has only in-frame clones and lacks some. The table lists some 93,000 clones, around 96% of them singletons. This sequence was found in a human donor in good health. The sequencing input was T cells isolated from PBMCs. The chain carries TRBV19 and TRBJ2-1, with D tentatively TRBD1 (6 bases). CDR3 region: CASSVDSSYNEQFF. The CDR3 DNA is TGTGCCAGTAGTGTGGACAGTTCCTACAATGAGCAGTTCTTC.